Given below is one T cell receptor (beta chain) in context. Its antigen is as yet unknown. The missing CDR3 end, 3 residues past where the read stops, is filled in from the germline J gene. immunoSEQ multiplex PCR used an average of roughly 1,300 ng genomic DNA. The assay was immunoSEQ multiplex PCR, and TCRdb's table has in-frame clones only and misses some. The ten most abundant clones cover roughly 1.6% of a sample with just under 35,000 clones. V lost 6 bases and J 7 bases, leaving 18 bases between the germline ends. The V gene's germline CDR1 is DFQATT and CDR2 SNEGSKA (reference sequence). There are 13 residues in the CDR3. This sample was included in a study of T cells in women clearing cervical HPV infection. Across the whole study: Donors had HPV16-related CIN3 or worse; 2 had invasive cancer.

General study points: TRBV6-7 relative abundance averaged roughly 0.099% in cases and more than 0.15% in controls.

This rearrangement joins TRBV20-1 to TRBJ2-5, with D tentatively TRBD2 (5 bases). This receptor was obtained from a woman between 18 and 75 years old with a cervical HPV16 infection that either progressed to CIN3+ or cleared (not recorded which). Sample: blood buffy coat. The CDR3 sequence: CSAPAAGPGTQYF. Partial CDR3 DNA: TGCAGTGCCCCAGCGGCGGGCCCCGGGACC.